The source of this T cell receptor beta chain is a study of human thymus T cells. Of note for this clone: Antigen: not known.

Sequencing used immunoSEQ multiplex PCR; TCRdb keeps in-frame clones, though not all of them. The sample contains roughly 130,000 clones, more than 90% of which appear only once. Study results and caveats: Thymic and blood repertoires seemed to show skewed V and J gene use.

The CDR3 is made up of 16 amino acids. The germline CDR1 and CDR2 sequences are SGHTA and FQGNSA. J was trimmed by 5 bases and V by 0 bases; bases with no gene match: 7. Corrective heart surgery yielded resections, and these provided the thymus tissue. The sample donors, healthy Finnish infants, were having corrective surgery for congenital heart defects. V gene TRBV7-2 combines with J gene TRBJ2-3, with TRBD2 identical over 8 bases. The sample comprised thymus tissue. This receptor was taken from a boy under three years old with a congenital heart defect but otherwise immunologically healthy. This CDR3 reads CASSLAAGGRGDTQYF. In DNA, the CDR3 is TGTGCCAGCAGCTTAGCCGCGGGGGGCCGAGGAGATACGCAGTATTTT. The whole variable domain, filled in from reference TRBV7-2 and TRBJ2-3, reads GAGVSQSPSNKVTEKGKDVELRCDPISGHTALYWYRQSLGQGLEFLIYFQGNSAPDKSGLPSDRFSAERTGGSVSTLTIQRTQQEDSAVYLCASSLAAGGRGDTQYFGPGTRLTVL.